This T cell receptor (beta chain) comes out of a study of read filtering for tumor transcriptome and immune sequencing. Study background: Mean patient age was approximately 71 years, range about 45 to 85; 17 male, around 15 female. By R-ISS, stages I, II and III held approximately 8, 17 and 7 patients.

The length of the CDR3 is 13 residues. Germline-derived CDR1 and CDR2 are SGDLS and YYNGEE. The library was built from about 370 ng RNA with molecular barcoded adaptors for alpha/delta and beta/gamma chains. TCRdb reprocessed the reads via MiXCR and lists one record per CDR3 protein. Of 40,000 to 55,000 distinct CDR3 sequences listed, about 19% were seen once; the top ten hold just over 15%. This clonotype was recorded many times. Its antigen is as yet unknown. Germline is not matched at one junction end, which may reflect a read error. Notes on the study in general: The sorted CD138-negative fraction was a mixed bone marrow immune population, not purified T cells.

The sequence was collected from a donor at least 40 years old with multiple myeloma. Sequencing was done on a sample of a population of CD138-negative cells sorted from bone marrow. The chain is built from TRBV9 and TRBJ2-1; maybe TRBD1 (5 bases). The CDR3 is CASSVGQYNEQSF. CDR3 in DNA: TGTGCCAGCAGCGTTGGACAATACAATGAGCAGTCCTTC. The variable domain in full, with the rest retrieved from reference TRBV9 and TRBJ2-1, is DSGVTQTPKHLITATGQRVTLRCSPRSGDLSVYWYQQSLDQGLQFLIQYYNGEERAKGNILERFSAQQFPDLHSELNLSSLELGDSALYFCASSVGQYNEQSFGPGTRLTVL.